This TCR beta chain was identified during a study of blood T cell repertoires in COVID-19. As for the study in general: Samples of COVID-19 (acute and convalescent) were obtained from the United States, Italy and Spain. In each case, the material was cDNA or gDNA derived from T cells, B-cell-depleted T cells, or PBMCs.

Original methodology: From reference gene primer amplification, estimates of nucleated cell counts were derived. TCRdb keeps only in-frame clones here, not all; method: immunoSEQ multiplex PCR. Clonal size and the V and J genes are those of that table, whereas D and trimming came from the DNA. The table records 90,000 to 150,000 clones, roughly 87% of them present only once. Trimming left V 1 base short and J 2 bases short, with 14 bases between. CDR1 is LGHNA, CDR2 YSLEER, per germline. This CDR3 has 16 amino acids. The chain recombines TRBV4-3 with TRBJ1-2; maybe TRBD1 (6 bases). Sequenced sample: peripheral blood. This TCR was recovered from a man aged 80 or over with acute or convalescent COVID-19. This chain's CDR3 is CASSQVAGAYNYGYTF. CDR3 bases: TGCGCCAGCAGCCAAGTTGCAGGGGCATACAACTATGGCTACACCTTC.